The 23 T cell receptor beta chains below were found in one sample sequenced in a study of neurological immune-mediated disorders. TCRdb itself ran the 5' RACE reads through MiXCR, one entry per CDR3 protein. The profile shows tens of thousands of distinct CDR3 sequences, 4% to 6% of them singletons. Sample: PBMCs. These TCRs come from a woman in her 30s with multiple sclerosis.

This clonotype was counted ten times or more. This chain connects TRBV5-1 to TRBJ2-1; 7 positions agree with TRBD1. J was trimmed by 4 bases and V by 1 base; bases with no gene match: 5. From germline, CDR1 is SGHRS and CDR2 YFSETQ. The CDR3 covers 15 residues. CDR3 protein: CASSLRTGYYNEQFF. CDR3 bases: TGCGCCAGCAGCTTGCGGACAGGCTATTACAATGAGCAGTTCTTC.

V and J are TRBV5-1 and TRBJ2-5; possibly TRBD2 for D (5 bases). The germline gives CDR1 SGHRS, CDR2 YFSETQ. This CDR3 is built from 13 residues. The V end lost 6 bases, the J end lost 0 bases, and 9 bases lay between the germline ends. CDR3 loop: CASTTGNQETQYF. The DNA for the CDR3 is TGCGCCAGCACCACGGGGAACCAAGAGACCCAGTACTTC. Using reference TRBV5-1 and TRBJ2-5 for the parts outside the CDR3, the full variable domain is KAGVTQTPRYLIKTRGQQVTLSCSPISGHRSVSWYQQTPGQGLQFLFEYFSETQRNKGNFPGRFSGRQFSNSRSEMNVSTLELGDSALYLCASTTGNQETQYFGPGTRLLVL.

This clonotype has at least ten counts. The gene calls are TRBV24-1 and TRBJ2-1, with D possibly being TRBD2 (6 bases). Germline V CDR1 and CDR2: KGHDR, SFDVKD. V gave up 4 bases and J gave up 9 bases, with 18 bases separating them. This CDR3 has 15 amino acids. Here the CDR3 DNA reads TGTGCCACCAGTGACTCCCGACTAGTCTGGGGTGAGCAGTTCTTC. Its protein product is CATSDSRLVWGEQFF.

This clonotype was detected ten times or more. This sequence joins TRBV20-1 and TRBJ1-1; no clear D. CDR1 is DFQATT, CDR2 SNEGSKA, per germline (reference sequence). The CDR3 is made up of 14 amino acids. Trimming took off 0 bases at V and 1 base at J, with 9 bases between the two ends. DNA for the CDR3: TGCAGTGCTAGAGATCCGATATCGAACACTGAAGCTTTCTTT. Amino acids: CSARDPISNTEAFF.

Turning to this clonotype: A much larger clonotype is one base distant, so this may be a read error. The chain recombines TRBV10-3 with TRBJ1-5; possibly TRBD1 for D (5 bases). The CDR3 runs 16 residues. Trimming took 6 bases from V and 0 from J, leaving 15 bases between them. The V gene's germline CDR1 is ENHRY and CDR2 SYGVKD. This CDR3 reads CAISYQKGDSNQPQHF. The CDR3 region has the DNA TGTGCCATCAGCTATCAGAAAGGGGATAGCAATCAGCCCCAGCATTTT.

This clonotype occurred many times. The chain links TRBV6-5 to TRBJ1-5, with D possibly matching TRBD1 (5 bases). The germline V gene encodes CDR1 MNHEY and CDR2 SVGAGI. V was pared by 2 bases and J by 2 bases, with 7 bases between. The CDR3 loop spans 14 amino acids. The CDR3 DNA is TGTGCCAGCAGTTACGGGGCAGGCAATCAGCCCCAGCATTTT. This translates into CASSYGAGNQPQHF.

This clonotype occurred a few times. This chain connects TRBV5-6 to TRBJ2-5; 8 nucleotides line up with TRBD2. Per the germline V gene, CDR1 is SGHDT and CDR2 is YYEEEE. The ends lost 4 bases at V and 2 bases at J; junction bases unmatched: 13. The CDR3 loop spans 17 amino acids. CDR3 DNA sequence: TGTGCCAGCAGCCAACGTTTGGGCGGGAGGAGACAAGAGACCCAGTACTTC. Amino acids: CASSQRLGGRRQETQYF.

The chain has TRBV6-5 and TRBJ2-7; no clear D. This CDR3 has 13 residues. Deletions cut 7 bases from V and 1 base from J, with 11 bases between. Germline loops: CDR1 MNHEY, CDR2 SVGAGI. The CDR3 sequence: CASTRRASYEQYF. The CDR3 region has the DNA TGTGCCAGCACCCGCCGTGCGTCCTACGAGCAGTACTTC.

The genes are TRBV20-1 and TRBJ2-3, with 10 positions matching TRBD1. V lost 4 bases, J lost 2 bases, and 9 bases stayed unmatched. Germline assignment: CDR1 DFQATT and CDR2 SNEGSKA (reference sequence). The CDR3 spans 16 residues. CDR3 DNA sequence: TGCAGTGCTATTGGGACAGGGGACCCCCTCACAGATACGCAGTATTTT. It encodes CSAIGTGDPLTDTQYF.

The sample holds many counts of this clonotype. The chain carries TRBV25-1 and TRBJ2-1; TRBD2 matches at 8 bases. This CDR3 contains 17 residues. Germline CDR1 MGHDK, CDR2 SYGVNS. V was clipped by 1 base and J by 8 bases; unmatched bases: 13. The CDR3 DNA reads TGTGCCAGCAGTGAATTGGAGCGGGAGAATAGTCAGGATGAGCAGTTCTTC. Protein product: CASSELERENSQDEQFF.

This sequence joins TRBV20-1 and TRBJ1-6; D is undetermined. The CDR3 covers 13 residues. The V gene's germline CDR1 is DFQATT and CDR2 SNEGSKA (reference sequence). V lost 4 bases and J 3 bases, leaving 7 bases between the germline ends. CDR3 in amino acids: CSAKGDYNSPLHF. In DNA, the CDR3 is TGCAGTGCTAAGGGAGACTATAATTCACCCCTCCACTTT.

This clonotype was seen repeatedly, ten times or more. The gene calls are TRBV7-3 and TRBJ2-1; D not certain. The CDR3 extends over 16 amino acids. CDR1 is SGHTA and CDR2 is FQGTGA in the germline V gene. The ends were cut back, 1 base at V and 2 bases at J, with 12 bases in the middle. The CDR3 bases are TGTGCCAGCAGCTTAAGTCCGGGCCGTACCTACAATGAGCAGTTCTTC. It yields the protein CASSLSPGRTYNEQFF.

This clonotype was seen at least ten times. The CDR3 region is CASSLEGTGNEQFF. CDR3 in DNA: TGCGCCAGCAGCTTGGAAGGTACGGGCAATGAGCAGTTCTTC. The rearrangement joins TRBV5-1 to TRBJ2-1; D is ambiguous. CDR1 SGHRS and CDR2 YFSETQ come from the germline V gene. CDR3 length: 14 amino acids. V was cut by 0 bases and J by 6 bases, with 10 bases left in between.

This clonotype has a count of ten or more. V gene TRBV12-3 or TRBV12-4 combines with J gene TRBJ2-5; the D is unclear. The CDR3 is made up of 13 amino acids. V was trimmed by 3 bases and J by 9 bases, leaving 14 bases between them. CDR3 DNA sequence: TGTGCCAGCAGTTTGGAATATCTCCGCGCCCAGTACTTC. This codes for CASSLEYLRAQYF.

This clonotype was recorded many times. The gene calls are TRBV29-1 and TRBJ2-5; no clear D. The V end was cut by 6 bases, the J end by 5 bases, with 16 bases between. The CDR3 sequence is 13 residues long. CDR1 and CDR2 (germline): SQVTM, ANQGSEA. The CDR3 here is CSVRQVLGETQYF. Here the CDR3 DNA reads TGCAGCGTCCGCCAGGTCCTCGGGGAGACCCAGTACTTC. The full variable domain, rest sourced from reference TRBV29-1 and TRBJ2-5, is SAVISQKPSRDICQRGTSLTIQCQVDSQVTMMFWYRQQPGQSLTLIATANQGSEATYESGFVIDKFPISRPNLTFSTLTVSNMSPEDSSIYLCSVRQVLGETQYFGPGTRLLVL.

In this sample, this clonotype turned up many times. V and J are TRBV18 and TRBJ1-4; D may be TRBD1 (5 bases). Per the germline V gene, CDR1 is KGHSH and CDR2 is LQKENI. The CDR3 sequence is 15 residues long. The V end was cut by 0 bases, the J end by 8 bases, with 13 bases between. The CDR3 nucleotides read TGTGCCAGCTCACCACCTCAGGGTGTAGTCGAAAAACTGTTTTTT. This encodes CASSPPQGVVEKLFF.

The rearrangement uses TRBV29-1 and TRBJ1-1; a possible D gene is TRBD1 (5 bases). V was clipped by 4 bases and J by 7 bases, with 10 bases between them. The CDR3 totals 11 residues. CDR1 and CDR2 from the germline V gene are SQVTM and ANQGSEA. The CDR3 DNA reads TGCAGCGTTGTAGGGGATGGTGAAGCTTTCTTT. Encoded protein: CSVVGDGEAFF.

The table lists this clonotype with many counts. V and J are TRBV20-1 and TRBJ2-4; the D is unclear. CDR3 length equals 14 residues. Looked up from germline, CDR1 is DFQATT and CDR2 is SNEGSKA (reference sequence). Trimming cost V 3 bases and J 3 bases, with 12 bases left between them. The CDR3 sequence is CSASKGTNKNIQYF. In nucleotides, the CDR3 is TGCAGTGCTAGCAAGGGAACCAACAAAAACATTCAGTACTTC.

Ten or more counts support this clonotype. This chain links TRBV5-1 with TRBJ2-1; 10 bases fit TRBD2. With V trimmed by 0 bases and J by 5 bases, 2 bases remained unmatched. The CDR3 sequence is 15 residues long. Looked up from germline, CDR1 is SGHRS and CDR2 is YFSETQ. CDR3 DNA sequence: TGCGCCAGCAGCTTGGTTACTAGCGGGGACAATGAGCAGTTCTTC. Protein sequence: CASSLVTSGDNEQFF.

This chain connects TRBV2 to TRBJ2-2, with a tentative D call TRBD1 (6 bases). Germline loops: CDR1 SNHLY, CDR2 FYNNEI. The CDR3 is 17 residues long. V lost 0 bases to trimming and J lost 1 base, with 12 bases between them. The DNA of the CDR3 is TGTGCCAGCAGTGAAGCCGCGTGGGGACAGAACACCGGGGAGCTGTTTTTT. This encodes CASSEAAWGQNTGELFF. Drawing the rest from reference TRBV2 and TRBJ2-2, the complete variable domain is EPEVTQTPSHQVTQMGQEVILRCVPISNHLYFYWYRQILGQKVEFLVSFYNNEISEKSEIFDDQFSVERPDGSNFTLKIRSTKLEDSAMYFCASSEAAWGQNTGELFFGEGSRLTVL.

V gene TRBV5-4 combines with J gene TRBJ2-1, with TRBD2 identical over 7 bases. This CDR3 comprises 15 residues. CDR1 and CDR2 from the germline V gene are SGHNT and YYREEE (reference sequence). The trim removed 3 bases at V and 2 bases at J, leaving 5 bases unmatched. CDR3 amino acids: CASSWGGPTYNEQFF. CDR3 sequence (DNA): TGTGCCAGCAGCTGGGGGGGTCCTACCTACAATGAGCAGTTCTTC. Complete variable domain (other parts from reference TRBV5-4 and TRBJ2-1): ETGVTQSPTHLIKTRGQQVTLRCSSQSGHNTVSWYQQALGQGPQFIFQYYREEENGRGNFPPRFSGLQFPNYSSELNVNALELDDSALYLCASSWGGPTYNEQFFGPGTRLTVL.

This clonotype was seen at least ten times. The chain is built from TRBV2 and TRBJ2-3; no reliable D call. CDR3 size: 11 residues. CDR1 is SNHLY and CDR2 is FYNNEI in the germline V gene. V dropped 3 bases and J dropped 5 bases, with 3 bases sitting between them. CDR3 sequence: CASSDRDTQYF. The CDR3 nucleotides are TGTGCCAGCAGTGATCGAGATACGCAGTATTTT.

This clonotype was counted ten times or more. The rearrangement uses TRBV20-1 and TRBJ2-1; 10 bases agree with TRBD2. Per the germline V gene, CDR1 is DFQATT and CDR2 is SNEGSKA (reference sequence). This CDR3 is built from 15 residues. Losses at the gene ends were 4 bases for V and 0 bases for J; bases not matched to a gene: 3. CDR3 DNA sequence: TGCAGTGCTACCAAGCGGGGGGGCTCCTACAATGAGCAGTTCTTC. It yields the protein CSATKRGGSYNEQFF.